These 25 T cell receptor beta chains came from one sample sequenced in a study of TIL therapy for anti-PD-1-resistant metastatic lung cancer. Sequencing used immunoSEQ v3. Assay used: immunoSEQ multiplex PCR; TCRdb lists only in-frame clones, some missing. Counted here are roughly 92,000 clones, just over 65% occurring once; the ten biggest clones make up 9.5% to 13%. The sample's time point: pre-treatment sample, taken before nivolumab and TIL therapy. Most excised metastases sampled were pleural nodules or supraclavicular lymph nodes. Sequenced material: tumor tissue, taken at baseline. The receptors originated from a person aged 25 to 79 with non-small cell lung cancer.

The chain joins TRBV29-1 to TRBJ2-1; D might be TRBD2 (6 bases). From germline, CDR1 is SQVTM and CDR2 ANQGSEA. This CDR3 is 14 amino acids long. Trimming cost V 4 bases and J 7 bases, with 17 bases left between them. In DNA, the CDR3 is TGCAGCGTTGGTTCGGGGGATCCCTGGAATGAGCAGTTCTTC. Its protein product is CSVGSGDPWNEQFF.

The J gene is TRBJ2-1, the V gene TRBV28; D call uncertain. Germline V gene sequence: CDR1 MDHEN, CDR2 SYDVKM. V lost 3 bases and J 0 bases, leaving 9 bases between the germline ends. The CDR3 runs 15 residues. CDR3 nucleotides: TGTGCCAGCAGTTTCCAGGCGAGCTCCTACAATGAGCAGTTCTTC. Protein product: CASSFQASSYNEQFF.

The chain links TRBV6-2 or TRBV6-3 to TRBJ1-5, with D possibly TRBD1 on 6 matching bases. Germline V CDR1 and CDR2: MNHEY, SVGEGT. The CDR3 is 14 amino acids. Trimming took 5 bases from V and 7 from J, leaving 15 bases between them. The CDR3: CASSSVQGEQPQHF. For the CDR3, the DNA is TGTGCCAGCAGTAGTGTACAGGGTGAACAGCCCCAGCATTTT.

The V call is TRBV27, the J call TRBJ1-6, with a weak D call TRBD1 (5 bases). The germline V gene has CDR1 MNHEY and CDR2 SMNVEV (reference sequence). V was clipped by 6 bases and J by 10 bases, with 25 bases between them. The CDR3 consists of 17 residues. This CDR3 is CASSPLKTGFGGSPLHF. CDR3 sequence (DNA): TGTGCCAGCAGCCCCCTTAAAACGGGCTTCGGGGGATCACCCCTCCACTTT.

J is TRBJ2-3 and V is TRBV3-1 (or the pseudogene TRBV3-2); maybe TRBD2 (5 bases). V shed 4 bases and J shed 0 bases, with 8 bases lying between them. There are 14 residues in the CDR3. Germline V gene sequence: CDR1 LGHDT, CDR2 YNNKEL (reference sequence). CDR3 in DNA: TGTGCCAGCAGCCCTCGGACTAGCACAGATACGCAGTATTTT. Amino acid sequence: CASSPRTSTDTQYF.

This CDR3 reads CASRDSGNEQFF. The CDR3, as DNA: TGTGCCAGCAGGGACAGCGGGAATGAGCAGTTCTTC. The chain combines TRBV6-5 with TRBJ2-1; TRBD1 or TRBD2 may be the D gene (6 bases each). With 6 bases removed from V and 7 bases from J, the gap between germline ends came to 10 bases. From germline, CDR1 is MNHEY and CDR2 SVGAGI. The CDR3 length is 12 residues.

The table lists this clone with many counts. The chain has TRBV5-6 and TRBJ2-7, with 11 positions matching TRBD2. There are 14 residues in the CDR3. V dropped 2 bases and J dropped 6; count of bases not matched to a gene: 4. Looked up from germline, CDR1 is SGHDT and CDR2 is YYEEEE. The CDR3 DNA follows: TGTGCCAGCAGCTTTTCACTAGCGGGAGTCGAGCAGTACTTC. This gives the protein CASSFSLAGVEQYF.

In this sample, this clone turned up once. This chain connects TRBV18 to TRBJ2-5; D unclear. The CDR3 totals 15 residues. Germline lookup yields CDR1 KGHSH and CDR2 LQKENI. The V and J ends lost 4 bases and 4 bases respectively, with 16 bases between them. CDR3 protein: CASSLRQGSGETQYF. The CDR3 DNA reads as TGTGCCAGCTCACTAAGACAAGGGTCGGGAGAGACCCAGTACTTC. Full variable domain (rest looked up from reference TRBV18 and TRBJ2-5): NAGVMQNPRHLVRRRGQEARLRCSPMKGHSHVYWYRQLPEEGLKFMVYLQKENIIDESGMPKERFSAEFPKEGPSILRIQQVVRGDSAAYFCASSLRQGSGETQYFGPGTRLLVL.

The chain has TRBV4-1 and TRBJ2-3; TRBD2 matches at 10 bases. There are 14 residues in the CDR3. Trimming cost V 7 bases and J 5 bases; bases outside gene matches: 6. Germline V lookup: CDR1 MGHRA, CDR2 YSYEKL. This CDR3 reads CASKSGGAVDTQYF. CDR3 nucleotides: TGCGCCAGCAAGAGCGGGGGGGCCGTAGATACGCAGTATTTT.

CDR3 in amino acids: CAIRPLSDGTGELFF. CDR3 sequence (DNA): TGTGCCATCAGGCCGCTCTCGGACGGCACCGGGGAGCTGTTTTTT. The V call is TRBV10-3, the J call TRBJ2-2; no definite D call. Germline-derived CDR1 and CDR2 are ENHRY and SYGVKD. Trimming shortened V by 6 bases and J by 4 bases, and 15 bases separated the two germline ends. The CDR3 covers 15 residues.

The gene calls are TRBV10-3 and TRBJ2-7; D is undetermined. CDR1 ENHRY and CDR2 SYGVKD come from the germline V gene. The CDR3 contains 12 residues. Deletions cut 4 bases from V and 0 bases from J, with 4 bases between. The CDR3 DNA sequence: TGTGCCATCAGTGGGAGCTCCTACGAGCAGTACTTC. Translated: CAISGSSYEQYF.

The chain employs TRBV5-8 and TRBJ2-3; 7 nucleotides align to TRBD1. CDR3 size: 14 residues. The V gene's germline CDR1 is SGHTS and CDR2 YDEGEE. Germline trimming cut 5 bases from V and 4 bases from J; bases unmatched to any gene: 7. The CDR3 DNA sequence: TGTGCCAGCAGTCTACAGGGGTCGCCAGATACGCAGTATTTT. Protein product: CASSLQGSPDTQYF.

This rearrangement joins TRBV6-5 to TRBJ1-6; D remains ambiguous. The CDR3 runs 16 residues. Germline values: CDR1 MNHEY, CDR2 SVGAGI. V lost 4 bases and J 0 bases, leaving 10 bases between the germline ends. The CDR3: CASSFTRSSYNSPLHF. Here the CDR3 DNA reads TGTGCCAGCAGTTTCACTCGAAGCTCCTATAATTCACCCCTCCACTTT.

This sequence joins TRBV3-1 (or the pseudogene TRBV3-2) and TRBJ2-3; the D is unclear. Trimming left V 7 bases short and J 2 bases short, with 10 bases between. The CDR3 is 13 residues long. Germline assignment: CDR1 LGHDT and CDR2 YNNKEL (reference sequence). DNA for the CDR3: TGTGCCAGCACCGACCCCGTCACAGATACGCAGTATTTT. As protein: CASTDPVTDTQYF.

The V and J genes are TRBV4-1 and TRBJ1-5, with D perhaps TRBD1 (5 bases). The CDR3 contains 14 residues. Germline assignment: CDR1 MGHRA and CDR2 YSYEKL. V dropped 1 base and J dropped 7 bases, with 11 bases sitting between them. As DNA, the CDR3 is TGCGCCAGCAGCCAAGGAAGTGGGGGGCAGCCCCAGCATTTT. It encodes CASSQGSGGQPQHF.

The chain has TRBV7-6 and TRBJ2-1; weak D call: TRBD2 (5 bases). Germline V gives CDR1 SGHVS, CDR2 FNYEAQ. Trimming left V 1 base short and J 5 bases short, with 21 bases between. This CDR3 has 18 residues. CDR3 protein: CASSLEPLFEGRNNEQFF. The CDR3 region has the DNA TGTGCCAGCAGCTTAGAGCCGTTATTCGAGGGCCGGAACAATGAGCAGTTCTTC.

CDR3 residues: CASSLQGGSTEAFF. CDR3 sequence (DNA): TGTGCCAGCAGCTTACAGGGGGGAAGCACTGAAGCTTTCTTT. V gene TRBV13 combines with J gene TRBJ1-1; 7 positions agree with TRBD1. The V gene end was trimmed by 2 bases and the J gene end by 4 bases; junction bases not matched to a gene: 4. CDR1 PRHDT and CDR2 FYEKMQ come from the germline V gene (reference sequence). The CDR3 extends over 14 amino acids. Combining the CDR3 with reference TRBV13 and TRBJ1-1 gives the whole variable domain AAGVIQSPRHLIKEKRETATLKCYPIPRHDTVYWYQQGPGQDPQFLISFYEKMQSDKGSIPDRFSAQQFSDYHSELNMSSLELGDSALYFCASSLQGGSTEAFFGQGTRLTVV.

V usage is TRBV28 and J usage is TRBJ2-1; D gene ambiguous. V was clipped by 7 bases and J by 7 bases, with 20 bases between them. CDR1 and CDR2 (germline): MDHEN, SYDVKM. This CDR3 spans 15 amino acids. CDR3 nucleotides: TGTGCCAGCAACCTAATAAGTGGTGGTAGGAATGAGCAGTTCTTC. This gives the protein CASNLISGGRNEQFF.

This clone was observed once. The J gene is TRBJ1-5, the V gene TRBV28; tentative D call: TRBD1 (6 bases). This CDR3 has 15 amino acids. Germline CDR1 is MDHEN and CDR2 is SYDVKM. V lost 8 bases, J lost 2 bases, and 16 bases lay in between. The CDR3 loop is CASVFQGLRNQPQHF. CDR3 coding DNA: TGTGCCAGCGTCTTCCAGGGGTTGCGCAATCAGCCCCAGCATTTT.

Only a few counts were recorded for this clone. The chain has TRBV11-2 and TRBJ1-1, with no clear D. The CDR3 extends over 14 amino acids. The germline gives CDR1 SGHAT, CDR2 FQNNGV. With 1 base removed from V and 1 base from J, the gap between germline ends came to 7 bases. The CDR3 DNA reads TGTGCCAGCAGCTTAGGGGGATCGAACACTGAAGCTTTCTTT. Translated, it gives CASSLGGSNTEAFF. Full variable domain (outside the CDR3, taken from reference TRBV11-2 and TRBJ1-1): EAGVAQSPRYKIIEKRQSVAFWCNPISGHATLYWYQQILGQGPKLLIQFQNNGVVDDSQLPKDRFSAERLKGVDSTLKIQPAKLEDSAVYLCASSLGGSNTEAFFGQGTRLTVV.

This clone was detected only a few times. V usage is TRBV30 and J usage is TRBJ2-7, with TRBD2 identical over 15 bases. The CDR3 covers 17 residues. The junction had 12 bases not matched to a gene; V was cut back by 3 bases and J by 6 bases. Per germline, CDR1 GTSNPN and CDR2 SVGIG (reference sequence). The CDR3 coding sequence is TGTGCCTGGAGACCAATCCGGACTAGCGGGAGGGAAAGCGAGCAGTACTTC. Protein: CAWRPIRTSGRESEQYF.

This sequence joins TRBV7-6 and TRBJ2-7, with 10 bases matching TRBD2. The germline gives CDR1 SGHVS, CDR2 FNYEAQ. The CDR3 extends over 16 amino acids. Trimming at V came to 0 bases and at J to 3 bases, leaving 5 bases not matched to a gene. CDR3 protein: CASSLAAAGGNYEQYF. The CDR3, as DNA: TGTGCCAGCAGCTTAGCTGCAGCGGGAGGGAACTACGAGCAGTACTTC. Full variable domain (rest looked up from reference TRBV7-6 and TRBJ2-7): GAGVSQSPRYKVTKRGQDVALRCDPISGHVSLYWYRQALGQGPEFLTYFNYEAQQDKSGLPNDRFSAERPEGSISTLTIQRTEQRDSAMYRCASSLAAAGGNYEQYFGPGTRLTVT.

The V and J genes are TRBV15 and TRBJ2-5; no clear D gene. The V and J ends lost 0 bases and 5 bases respectively, with 7 bases between them. Germline V CDR1 and CDR2: LNHNV, YYDKDF (reference sequence). This CDR3 region has 13 residues. The CDR3 spells CATSRDGRETQYF. The CDR3 bases are TGTGCCACCAGCAGAGATGGGCGGGAGACCCAGTACTTC.

The V gene is TRBV7-8, the J gene TRBJ1-5; a possible D gene is TRBD1 (6 bases). Trimming pared 5 bases from V and 3 bases from J, leaving 14 bases between. Germline V gene lookup returns CDR1 SGHVS and CDR2 FQNEAQ. The CDR3 loop spans 15 amino acids. CDR3 bases: TGTGCCAGCAGCCTAGGCACAGGGAACAATCAGCCCCAGCATTTT. Its translation: CASSLGTGNNQPQHF.

This clone came up a few times. Here the CDR3 reads CASSLGAQNIQYF. The DNA of the CDR3 is TGTGCCAGCAGCCTTGGAGCGCAAAACATTCAGTACTTC. The chain uses TRBV7-2 and TRBJ2-4; D uncertain. Trimming removed 5 bases at V and 5 bases at J, with 10 bases between. The CDR3 extends over 13 amino acids. Germline V gene lookup returns CDR1 SGHTA and CDR2 FQGNSA.